The 27 T cell receptor delta chains below were found in one sample sequenced in a study of gamma-delta chains in newborns, infants, children. TCRdb reanalyzed the reads using CATT. The sample gives some 4,200 delta-chain clones, over 2% of which show up once; about 14% is in the top ten. Sequenced material: blood. The receptors originated from a child who was a newborn, infant or young child, either healthy, febrile or measles-vaccinated (not recorded which).

This clone was observed a few times. A read error is likely here: a far larger clone is one base away. The chain combines TRDV1 with TRDJ1; the match to TRDD3 covers 13 bases. This CDR3 is 23 amino acids long. The V gene end was trimmed by 5 bases and the J gene end by 7 bases; junction bases not matched to a gene: 31. Germline CDR1 and CDR2: TSWWSYY and QGS. CDR3 protein: CALGSQGTGLRATGGYAEFKLIF. The DNA of the CDR3 is TGTGCTCTTGGGTCCCAAGGGACTGGCCTACGTGCCACTGGGGGATACGCGGAATTTAAACTCATCTTT.

This clone was counted ten times or more. A single base is all that separates this from a far larger clone, so a read error is likely. Other DNA sequences in this specimen translate into the identical CDR3. The chain couples TRDV2 to TRDJ3, with a tentative D call TRDD3 (6 bases). Germline CDR1 GEAIGNYY, CDR2 EKD. CDR3 length: 17 amino acids. This CDR3 is CACDTWDSSWDTRQMFF. In DNA form, the CDR3 reads TGTGCCTGCGACACCTGGGATAGCTCCTGGGACACCCGACAGATGTTTTTC.

On this clone itself: The protein recorded in TCRdb matches a much larger clone and deviates from this DNA's translation at residue 16, suggesting a read error; the protein here is obtained by translating the DNA. V is TRDV2 and J is TRDJ3; TRDD3 matches at 7 bases. CDR1 and CDR2 from the germline V gene are GEAIGNYY and EKD. This CDR3 is built from 18 residues. CDR3 nucleotides: TGTGCCTGTGACACCTGGGGGACGAGCTCCTGGGACACCCGACAGCTGTTTTTC. Its translation is CACDTWGTSSWDTRQLFF.

Concerning this clone: This likely traces to a read error, being one base from a far larger clone. The sample carries other DNA sequences with the same CDR3. V usage is TRDV2 and J usage is TRDJ3, with 7 positions matching TRDD3. Losses at the gene ends were 1 base for V and 0 bases for J; bases not matched to a gene: 11. This CDR3 has 20 amino acids. Germline loops: CDR1 GEAIGNYY, CDR2 EKD. In nucleotides, the CDR3 is TGTGCCTGTGACACTGGTGGTCTGGGGGCTAACTCCTGGGACACCCGACAGATGTTTTTC. Residues: CACDTGGLGANSWDTRQMFF.

The table lists this clone with a few counts. The gene calls are TRDV2 and TRDJ2, with 7 nucleotides matching TRDD3. The CDR3 loop spans 13 amino acids. Germline lookup yields CDR1 GEAIGNYY and CDR2 EKD. Trimming removed 3 bases from V and 3 bases from J; junction bases left unmatched: 0. CDR3 DNA sequence: TGTGCCTGTGACTGGGGGATGACAGCACAACTCTTCTTT. Amino acid sequence: CACDWGMTAQLFF.

This clone was observed a handful of times. The protein TCRdb lists belongs to a much larger clone and differs from this DNA's translation at residue 3, which points to a read error; the protein shown is made from the DNA. The rearrangement joins TRDV1 to TRDJ1; TRDD3 is a possible D gene (6 bases). Germline CDR1 is TSWWSYY and CDR2 is QGS. This CDR3 is built from 20 residues. Written as DNA, the CDR3 is TGTGCTCCTGGGGAACGTCCCTGGAAGGGATCCCTCCCTTACACCGATAAACTCATCTTT. Residues: CAPGERPWKGSLPYTDKLIF.

As regards this clone: The TCRdb protein comes from a much larger clone and disagrees with this DNA's translation at residue 9, likely due to a read error; the protein given here is derived from the DNA. The J gene is TRDJ3, the V gene TRDV2; possibly TRDD3 for D (6 bases). The ends were cut back, 0 bases at V and 2 bases at J, with 13 bases in the middle. Per the germline V gene, CDR1 is GEAIGNYY and CDR2 is EKD. The CDR3 has 18 amino acids. The CDR3 sequence is CACDTGGPPTWDTRQMFF. The CDR3 DNA sequence: TGTGCCTGTGACACCGGGGGACCACCGACCTGGGACACCCGACAGATGTTTTTC.

This clone was counted only a few times. Relative to the germline gene, one junction end is altered; a read error may explain this. Other DNA sequences in the same sample also yield this CDR3. V gene TRDV1 combines with J gene TRDJ3, with 10 bases lining up with TRDD3. The CDR3 sequence is 25 residues long. Germline V gives CDR1 TSWWSYY, CDR2 QGS. CDR3 residues: CAPGAPSPISTLGDTSSWDTRQMFF. The DNA of the CDR3 is TGTGCTCCTGGGGCGCCGTCTCCTATTTCCACTTTGGGGGATACTAGCTCCTGGGATACCCGACAGATGTTTTTC.

Of note for this clone: This DNA's translation and the protein TCRdb lists, from a much larger clone, do not match at residue 19, likely due to a read error; the protein shown is translated from the DNA. The V and J genes are TRDV2 and TRDJ3; 13 bases fit TRDD3. The CDR3 spans 21 residues. Germline V lookup: CDR1 GEAIGNYY, CDR2 EKD. The CDR3: CACDPLLGDTPSSWDTRQTFF. In nucleotides, the CDR3 is TGTGCCTGTGACCCATTACTGGGGGATACGCCGAGCTCCTGGGACACCCGACAGACGTTTTTC.

To note about this clone: This could be a read error, since a much larger clone is one nucleotide away. V is TRDV1 and J is TRDJ1; 11 nucleotides align to TRDD3. Germline V lookup: CDR1 TSWWSYY, CDR2 QGS. The CDR3 is 19 amino acids. The chain's CDR3 is CALGKTSYVGDTTTDKPIF. CDR3 coding DNA: TGTGCTCTTGGGAAAACTTCCTACGTGGGGGATACGACCACCGATAAACCCATCTTT.

About this clone: This likely came from a read error, as a far larger clone is one base away. The sample holds other DNA sequences that translate to the same CDR3. The chain combines TRDV2 with TRDJ1, with 7 bases that match TRDD3. Germline loops: CDR1 GEAIGNYY, CDR2 EKD. The CDR3 spans 17 residues. Germline trimming cut 3 bases from V and 0 bases from J; bases unmatched to any gene: 12. The CDR3 here is CACDPAGDRLYTDKLIF. CDR3 in DNA: TGTGCCTGTGACCCTGCGGGGGATCGACTGTACACCGATAAACTCATCTTT.

Concerning this clone: A read error likely explains why the TCRdb protein, taken from a much larger clone, differs from this DNA's translation at residue 19; the protein shown is translated from the DNA. This chain uses TRDV2 with TRDJ3; weak D call: TRDD2 (6 bases). The CDR3 extends over 21 amino acids. The germline V gene has CDR1 GEAIGNYY and CDR2 EKD. The DNA for the CDR3 is TGTGCCTGTGACACCGGAGACCTTCCCGGGGAGTCCTCCTGGGACACCCGACAGATATTTTTC. Its translation: CACDTGDLPGESSWDTRQIFF.

To note about this clone: A much larger clone lies one base from this, so it may be a read error. This specimen includes other DNA sequences encoding the same CDR3. The rearrangement joins TRDV1 to TRDJ1; 13 bases line up with TRDD3. CDR3 length equals 19 residues. Germline lookup yields CDR1 TSWWSYY and CDR2 QGS. The V gene end was trimmed by 0 bases and the J gene end by 4 bases; junction bases not matched to a gene: 11. The CDR3 nucleotides are TGTGCTCTTGGGGAACTCCCCCGTACTGGGGGATACGCAGACGATAAACTCATCTTT. This sequence encodes CALGELPRTGGYADDKLIF.

Comments on this clone: The mismatch at residue 15 between this DNA's translation and the TCRdb protein of a much larger clone likely reflects a read error; the protein shown is translated from the DNA. The chain employs TRDV1 and TRDJ1; 7 nucleotides match TRDD3. CDR1 and CDR2 from the germline V gene are TSWWSYY and QGS. The CDR3 spans 18 residues. CDR3 coding DNA: TGTGCTCTTGGGGAACCTTTACGTTTTGGGGGACACACCGATAACCTCATCTTT. This encodes CALGEPLRFGGHTDNLIF.

This clone was observed a handful of times. A far larger clone is only one base removed, so a read error is likely. This specimen includes other DNA sequences encoding the same CDR3. V gene TRDV2 combines with J gene TRDJ3; TRDD3 matches 13 bases. Germline values: CDR1 GEAIGNYY, CDR2 EKD. V shed 4 bases and J 1 base; nucleotides not matched to a gene: 9. This CDR3 region has 20 residues. The CDR3 region has the DNA TGTGCCTGTGATAAAGTACTGGGGGATACGCGTTCCTGGGACACCCGACAGATGTTTTTC. This sequence encodes CACDKVLGDTRSWDTRQMFF.

This clone appeared a few times. A far larger clone is a single base away, which makes a read error likely. Other DNA sequences from this sample encode an identical CDR3 as well. The CDR3, as DNA: TGTGCCTGTGACACCGGATACCTCTTCTCCTGGGACACCCGACAGATGTTTTTC. Amino acid sequence: CACDTGYLFSWDTRQMFF. V usage is TRDV2 and J usage is TRDJ3; tentatively, D is TRDD3 (6 bases). V dropped 0 bases and J dropped 0 bases, with 11 bases sitting between them. The CDR3 is made up of 18 amino acids. From germline, CDR1 is GEAIGNYY and CDR2 EKD.

As for this clone: This likely came from a read error, as a far larger clone is one base away. Other DNA variants within this sample encode the same CDR3. The J gene is TRDJ3, the V gene TRDV2; 12 bases map to TRDD3. Germline trimming cut 2 bases from V and 5 bases from J; bases unmatched to any gene: 3. The CDR3 has 17 residues. Germline V lookup: CDR1 GEAIGNYY, CDR2 EKD. The CDR3: CACDKLGDTRDTRQMFF. CDR3 nucleotides: TGTGCCTGTGACAAACTGGGGGATACTCGGGACACCCGACAGATGTTTTTC.

The J gene is TRDJ3, the V gene TRDV2; a possible D gene is TRDD3 (5 bases). CDR1 is GEAIGNYY, CDR2 EKD, per germline. V was clipped by 3 bases and J by 0 bases, with 14 bases between them. This CDR3 has 18 amino acids. In DNA form, the CDR3 reads TGTGCCTGTGACCCGCTTAGGGGAACCTCCTGGGACACCCGACAGATGTTTTTC. Encoded protein: CACDPLRGTSWDTRQMFF.

There are a few counts of this clone. A read error likely explains why the TCRdb protein, taken from a much larger clone, differs from this DNA's translation at residue 8; the protein shown is translated from the DNA. In DNA, the CDR3 is TGTGCAGCAAGCGTTCTGGGGGTCTACACCGATAAACTCATCTTT. Its translation is CAASVLGVYTDKLIF. The V call is TRAV29/DV5, the J call TRDJ1; 7 bases are a match to TRDD3. The germline V gene has CDR1 NSMFDY and CDR2 ISSIKDK. The CDR3 has 15 amino acids. V lost 0 bases and J lost 0; bases outside the gene matches: 5. Complete variable domain (other parts from reference TRAV29/DV5 and TRDJ1): DQQVKQNSPSLSVQEGRISILNCDYTNSMFDYFLWYKKYPAEGPTFLISISSIKDKNEDGRFTVFLNKSAKHLSLHIVPSQPGDSAVYFCAASVLGVYTDKLIFGKGTRVTVEP.

This clone has just a few counts. The V gene is TRDV2, the J gene TRDJ3; 8 bases map to TRDD3. CDR1 and CDR2 from the germline V gene are GEAIGNYY and EKD. Trimming at V came to 0 bases and at J to 0 bases, leaving 6 bases not matched to a gene. The CDR3 has 19 residues. The CDR3 sequence is CACDTFTGGRSWDTRQMFF. For the CDR3, the DNA is TGTGCCTGTGACACCTTTACTGGGGGTCGCTCCTGGGACACCCGACAGATGTTTTTC.

Turning to this clone: The protein TCRdb gives is from a much larger clone and does not agree with this DNA's translation at residue 14, likely a read error; the protein shown here comes from the DNA. The rearrangement uses TRDV2 and TRDJ3, with D perhaps matching TRDD3 (5 bases). There are 18 residues in the CDR3. CDR1 is GEAIGNYY and CDR2 is EKD in the germline V gene. DNA of the CDR3: TGTGCCTGTGACACCGCCGGGTGGACCTCCTGGGACACCCAACAGATGTTTTTC. Translated: CACDTAGWTSWDTQQMFF.

Worth noting for this clone: This DNA's translation differs at residue 8 from TCRdb's protein, which comes from a much larger clone; a read error is likely, and the protein shown is translated from the DNA. The CDR3 coding sequence is TGTGCCTGTGACACCTACTGGGAGAGCTCCTGGGACACCCGACAGATGTTTTTC. It translates to CACDTYWESSWDTRQMFF. The J gene is TRDJ3, the V gene TRDV2; a possible D gene is TRDD3 (6 bases). Germline CDR1 reads GEAIGNYY; CDR2 reads EKD. CDR3 length: 18 residues. Trimming removed 0 bases from V and 0 bases from J, with 11 bases in between.

This clone is classed as medium-sized. This CDR3 is also generated by other DNA sequences in the sample. The chain recombines TRDV2 with TRDJ1, with 8 bases identical to TRDD3. With V trimmed by 2 bases and J by 3 bases, 4 bases remained unmatched. The germline V gene encodes CDR1 GEAIGNYY and CDR2 EKD. The CDR3 sequence is 14 residues long. DNA for the CDR3: TGTGCCTGTGACAGGAGGGGATACCCCGATAAACTCATCTTT. Translated: CACDRRGYPDKLIF.

This clone occurred a few times. V gene TRDV2 combines with J gene TRDJ1; 9 bases line up with TRDD3. Trimming took 2 bases from V and 4 from J; bases not matched to a gene: 7. CDR3 length equals 15 residues. The germline CDR1 and CDR2 sequences are GEAIGNYY and EKD. The CDR3 spells CACDILGIRGDKLIF. For the CDR3, the DNA is TGTGCCTGTGACATACTGGGGATACGGGGCGATAAACTCATCTTT.

The sample holds a few counts of this clone. This DNA's translation and the protein TCRdb lists, from a much larger clone, do not match at residue 11, likely due to a read error; the protein shown is translated from the DNA. Other DNA sequences from this sample encode an identical CDR3 as well. The chain combines TRDV2 with TRDJ3; the D gene is possibly TRDD3 (6 bases). CDR1 is GEAIGNYY, CDR2 EKD, per germline. CDR3 length: 18 amino acids. This CDR3 is CACDTWGSSSRDTRQMFF. The CDR3 DNA follows: TGTGCCTGTGACACCTGGGGATCCAGCTCCAGGGACACCCGACAGATGTTTTTC.

With regard to this clone: The TCRdb protein comes from a much larger clone and disagrees with this DNA's translation at residue 5, likely due to a read error; the protein given here is derived from the DNA. The V and J genes are TRDV1 and TRDJ1; TRDD3 matches at 11 bases. Germline V gene data show CDR1 as TSWWSYY and CDR2 as QGS. V shed 3 bases and J 4 bases; nucleotides not matched to a gene: 4. CDR3 length: 15 residues. CDR3 sequence (DNA): TGTGCTCTTGGGGAGAGATGGGGGATACGCGATAAACTCATCTTT. It is translated as CALGERWGIRDKLIF.

In this sample, this clone is medium-sized. One base separates it from a far larger clone, so it is likely a read error. The J gene is TRDJ3, the V gene TRDV2; 8 bases map to TRDD3. Germline lookup yields CDR1 GEAIGNYY and CDR2 EKD. J gave up 2 bases and V 0 bases, and 8 bases lay outside the gene matches. This CDR3 has 19 amino acids. The CDR3 DNA reads TGTGCCTGTGACACCGTCAGGGATACGAGCCCCTGGGACACCCGACAGATGTTTTTC. Translated, it gives CACDTVRDTSPWDTRQMFF.